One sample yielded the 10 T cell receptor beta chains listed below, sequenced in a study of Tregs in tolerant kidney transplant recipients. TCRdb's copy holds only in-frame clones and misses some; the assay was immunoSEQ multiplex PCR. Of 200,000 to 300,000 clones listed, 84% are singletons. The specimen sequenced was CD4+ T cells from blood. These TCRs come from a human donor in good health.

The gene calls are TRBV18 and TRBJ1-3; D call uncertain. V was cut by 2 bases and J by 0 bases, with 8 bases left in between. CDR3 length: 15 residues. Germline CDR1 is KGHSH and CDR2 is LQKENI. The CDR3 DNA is TGTGCCAGCTCACCAGTGGGCCCCTCTGGAAACACCATATATTTT. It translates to CASSPVGPSGNTIYF.

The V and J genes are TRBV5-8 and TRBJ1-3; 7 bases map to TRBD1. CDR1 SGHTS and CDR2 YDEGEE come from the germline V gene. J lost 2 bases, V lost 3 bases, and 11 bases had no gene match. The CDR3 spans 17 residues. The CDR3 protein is CASSSWTGFDPGNTIYF. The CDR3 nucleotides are TGTGCCAGCAGCTCCTGGACAGGCTTTGATCCTGGAAACACCATATATTTT.

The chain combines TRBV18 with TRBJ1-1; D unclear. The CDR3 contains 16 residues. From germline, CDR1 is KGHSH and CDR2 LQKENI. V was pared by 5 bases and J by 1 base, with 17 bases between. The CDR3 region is CASSSSETTENTEAFF. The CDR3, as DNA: TGTGCCAGCTCATCCTCTGAGACGACGGAGAACACTGAAGCTTTCTTT. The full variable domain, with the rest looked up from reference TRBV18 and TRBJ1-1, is NAGVMQNPRHLVRRRGQEARLRCSPMKGHSHVYWYRQLPEEGLKFMVYLQKENIIDESGMPKERFSAEFPKEGPSILRIQQVVRGDSAAYFCASSSSETTENTEAFFGQGTRLTVV.

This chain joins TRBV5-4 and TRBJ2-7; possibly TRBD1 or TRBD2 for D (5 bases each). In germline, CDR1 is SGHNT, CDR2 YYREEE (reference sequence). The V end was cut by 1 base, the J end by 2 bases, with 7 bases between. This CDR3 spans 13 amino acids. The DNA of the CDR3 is TGTGCCAGCAGCTTGCGGGGACCCTACGAGCAGTACTTC. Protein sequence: CASSLRGPYEQYF. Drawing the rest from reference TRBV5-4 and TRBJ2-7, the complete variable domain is ETGVTQSPTHLIKTRGQQVTLRCSSQSGHNTVSWYQQALGQGPQFIFQYYREEENGRGNFPPRFSGLQFPNYSSELNVNALELDDSALYLCASSLRGPYEQYFGPGTRLTVT.

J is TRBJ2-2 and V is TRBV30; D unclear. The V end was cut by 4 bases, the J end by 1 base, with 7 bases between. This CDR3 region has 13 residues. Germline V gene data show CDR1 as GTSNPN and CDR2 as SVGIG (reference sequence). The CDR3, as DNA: TGTGCCTGGACCAACAGGAACACCGGGGAGCTGTTTTTT. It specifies CAWTNRNTGELFF.

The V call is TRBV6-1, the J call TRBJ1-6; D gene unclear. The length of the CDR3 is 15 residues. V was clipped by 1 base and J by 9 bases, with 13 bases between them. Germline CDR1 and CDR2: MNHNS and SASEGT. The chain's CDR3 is CASSEGQLAFSPLHF. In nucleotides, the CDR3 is TGTGCCAGCAGTGAAGGTCAGTTGGCCTTTTCACCCCTCCACTTT.

The CDR3 reads CASSLSVGSSYEQYF. The CDR3 region has the DNA TGTGCCAGCAGTTTATCTGTTGGCAGCTCCTACGAGCAGTACTTC. This rearrangement joins TRBV27 to TRBJ2-7; D remains ambiguous. The CDR3 extends over 15 amino acids. V was trimmed by 0 bases and J by 0 bases, leaving 9 bases between them. Germline lookup yields CDR1 MNHEY and CDR2 SMNVEV (reference sequence).

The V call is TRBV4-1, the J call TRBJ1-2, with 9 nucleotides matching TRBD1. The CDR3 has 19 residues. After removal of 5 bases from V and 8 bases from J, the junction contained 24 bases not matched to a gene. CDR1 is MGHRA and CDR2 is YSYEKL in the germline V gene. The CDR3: CASSTHRDRASQLYQGYTF. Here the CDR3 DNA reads TGCGCCAGCAGCACCCACCGGGACAGGGCGTCCCAACTATATCAGGGCTACACCTTC.

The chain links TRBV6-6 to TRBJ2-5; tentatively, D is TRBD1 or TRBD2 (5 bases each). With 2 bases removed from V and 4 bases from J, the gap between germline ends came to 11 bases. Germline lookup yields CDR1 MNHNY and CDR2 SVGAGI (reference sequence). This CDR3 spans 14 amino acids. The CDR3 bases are TGTGCCAGCAGTTACGGGGACGTTGGAGAGACCCAGTACTTC. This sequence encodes CASSYGDVGETQYF.

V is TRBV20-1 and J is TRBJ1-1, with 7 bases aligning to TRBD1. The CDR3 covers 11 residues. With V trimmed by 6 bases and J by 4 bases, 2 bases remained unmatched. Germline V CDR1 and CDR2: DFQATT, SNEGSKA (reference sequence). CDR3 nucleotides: TGCAGTGCGCAGGGGGGCACTGAAGCTTTCTTT. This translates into CSAQGGTEAFF.